The clone carrying this T cell receptor (beta chain) was counted a single time. This entry belongs to a study of blood T cells in healthy people across ages. Germline CDR1 LGHNA, CDR2 YSLEER. V was cut by 0 bases and J by 11 bases, with 19 bases left in between. The CDR3 has 15 amino acids. With a J-beta primer mix and a sample-barcoded 5' primer, a second PCR ran roughly 6 to 11 cycles. TCRdb used MiXCR to reprocess the 5' RACE reads, holding one entry per CDR3 protein. In the table there are 1.8 million or so distinct CDR3 sequences, roughly two fifths of which are singletons. The chain combines TRBV4-3 with TRBJ1-1; D gene unclear. The receptor's source is a human donor in good health. The sample consisted of blood. CDR3 region: CASSQDWSLGWRAFF. DNA for the CDR3: TGCGCCAGCAGCCAAGACTGGTCATTGGGGTGGAGGGCTTTCTTT.